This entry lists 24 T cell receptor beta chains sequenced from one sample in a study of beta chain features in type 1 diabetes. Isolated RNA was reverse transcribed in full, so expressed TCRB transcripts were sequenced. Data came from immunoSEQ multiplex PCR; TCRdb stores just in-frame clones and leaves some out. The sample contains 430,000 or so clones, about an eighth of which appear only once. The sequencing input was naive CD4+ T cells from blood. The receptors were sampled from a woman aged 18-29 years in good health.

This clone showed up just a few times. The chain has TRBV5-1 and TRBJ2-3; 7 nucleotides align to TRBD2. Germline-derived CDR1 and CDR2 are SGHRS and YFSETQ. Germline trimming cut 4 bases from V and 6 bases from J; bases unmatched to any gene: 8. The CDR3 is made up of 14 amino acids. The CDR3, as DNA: TGCGCCAGCAGCGACGAGGGAGGGCCGGATACGCAGTATTTT. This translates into CASSDEGGPDTQYF.

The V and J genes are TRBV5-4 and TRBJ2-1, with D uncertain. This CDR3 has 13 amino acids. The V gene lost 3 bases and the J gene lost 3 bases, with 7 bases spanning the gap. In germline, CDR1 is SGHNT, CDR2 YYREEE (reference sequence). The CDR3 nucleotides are TGTGCCAGCAGCTCTCCGGGCTACAATGAGCAGTTCTTC. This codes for CASSSPGYNEQFF.

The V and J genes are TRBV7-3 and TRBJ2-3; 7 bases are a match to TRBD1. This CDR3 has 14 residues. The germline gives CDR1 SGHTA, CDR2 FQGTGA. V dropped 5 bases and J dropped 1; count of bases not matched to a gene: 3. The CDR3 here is CASSLGQRTDTQYF. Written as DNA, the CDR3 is TGTGCCAGCAGCCTGGGACAGCGCACAGATACGCAGTATTTT.

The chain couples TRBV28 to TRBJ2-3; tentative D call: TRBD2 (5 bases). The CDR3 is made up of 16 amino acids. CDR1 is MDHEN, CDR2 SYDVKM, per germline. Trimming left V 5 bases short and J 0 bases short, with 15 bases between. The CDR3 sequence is CASSRASGPSTDTQYF. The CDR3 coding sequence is TGTGCCAGCAGTCGGGCAAGCGGACCTAGCACAGATACGCAGTATTTT.

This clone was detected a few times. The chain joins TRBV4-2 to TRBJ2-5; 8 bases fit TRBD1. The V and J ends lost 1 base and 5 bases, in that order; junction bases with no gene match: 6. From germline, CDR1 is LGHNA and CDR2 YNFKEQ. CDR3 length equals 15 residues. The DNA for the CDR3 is TGTGCCAGCAGCCAAGCCACAGGGGGTCGGGAGACCCAGTACTTC. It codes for CASSQATGGRETQYF.

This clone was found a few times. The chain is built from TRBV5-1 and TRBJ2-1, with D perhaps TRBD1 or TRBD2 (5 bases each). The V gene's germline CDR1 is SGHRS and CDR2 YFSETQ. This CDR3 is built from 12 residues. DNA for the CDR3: TGCGACGCCGGGGACGCCTACAATGAGCAGTTCTTC. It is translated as CDAGDAYNEQFF.

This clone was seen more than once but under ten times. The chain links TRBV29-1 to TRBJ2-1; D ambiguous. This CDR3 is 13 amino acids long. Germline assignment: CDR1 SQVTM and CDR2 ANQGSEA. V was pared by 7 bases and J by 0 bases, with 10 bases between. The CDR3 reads CSAHSGSYNEQFF. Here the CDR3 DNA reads TGCAGCGCTCACTCAGGCTCCTACAATGAGCAGTTCTTC.

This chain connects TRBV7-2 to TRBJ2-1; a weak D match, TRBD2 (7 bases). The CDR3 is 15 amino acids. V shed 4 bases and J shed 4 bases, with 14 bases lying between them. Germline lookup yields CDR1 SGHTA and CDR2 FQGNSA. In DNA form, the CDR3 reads TGTGCCAGCAGCTCCGGGGGGACACGGTACAATGAGCAGTTCTTC. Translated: CASSSGGTRYNEQFF.

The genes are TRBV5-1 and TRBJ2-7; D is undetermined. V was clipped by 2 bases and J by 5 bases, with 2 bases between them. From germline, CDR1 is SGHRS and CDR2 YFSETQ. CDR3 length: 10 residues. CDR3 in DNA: TGCGCCAGCAGCTTCGACGAGCAGTACGTC. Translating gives CASSFDEQYV.

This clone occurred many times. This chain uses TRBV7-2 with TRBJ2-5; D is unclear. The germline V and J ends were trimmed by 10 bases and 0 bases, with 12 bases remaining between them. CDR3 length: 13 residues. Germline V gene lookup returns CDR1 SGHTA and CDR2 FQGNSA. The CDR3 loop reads CATSRNHQETQYF. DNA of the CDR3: TGTGCCACTAGTCGGAACCACCAAGAGACCCAGTACTTC.

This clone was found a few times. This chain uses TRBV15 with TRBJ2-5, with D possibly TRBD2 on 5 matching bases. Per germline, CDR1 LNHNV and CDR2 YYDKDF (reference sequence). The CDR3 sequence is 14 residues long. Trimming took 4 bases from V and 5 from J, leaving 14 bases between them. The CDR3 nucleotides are TGTGCCACCAGCACCGGACCTCAGCGGGAGACCCAGTACTTC. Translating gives CATSTGPQRETQYF.

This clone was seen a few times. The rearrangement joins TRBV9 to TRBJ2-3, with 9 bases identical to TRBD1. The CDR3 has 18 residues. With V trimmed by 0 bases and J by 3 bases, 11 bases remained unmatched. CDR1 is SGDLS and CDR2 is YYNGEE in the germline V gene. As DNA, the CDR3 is TGTGCCAGCAGCGTAGAGAACGGACAGGGGCGGCGTACAGATACGCAGTATTTT. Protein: CASSVENGQGRRTDTQYF.

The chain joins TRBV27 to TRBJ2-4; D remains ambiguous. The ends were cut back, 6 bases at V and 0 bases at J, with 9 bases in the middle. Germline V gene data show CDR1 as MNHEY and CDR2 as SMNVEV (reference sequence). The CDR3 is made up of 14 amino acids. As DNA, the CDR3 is TGTGCCAGCAGACCCACGGGAGCCAAAAACATTCAGTACTTC. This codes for CASRPTGAKNIQYF.

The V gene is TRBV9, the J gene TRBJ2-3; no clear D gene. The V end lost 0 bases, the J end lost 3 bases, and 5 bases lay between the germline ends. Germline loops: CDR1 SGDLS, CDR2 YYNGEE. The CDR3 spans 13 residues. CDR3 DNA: TGTGCCAGCAGCGTAGGGGCGACAGATACGCAGTATTTT. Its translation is CASSVGATDTQYF.

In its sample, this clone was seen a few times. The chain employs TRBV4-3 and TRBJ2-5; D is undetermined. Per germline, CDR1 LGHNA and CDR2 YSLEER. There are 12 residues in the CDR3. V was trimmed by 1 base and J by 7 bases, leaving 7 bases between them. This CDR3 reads CASSQVQVTQYF. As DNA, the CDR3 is TGCGCCAGCAGCCAAGTTCAGGTGACCCAGTACTTC.

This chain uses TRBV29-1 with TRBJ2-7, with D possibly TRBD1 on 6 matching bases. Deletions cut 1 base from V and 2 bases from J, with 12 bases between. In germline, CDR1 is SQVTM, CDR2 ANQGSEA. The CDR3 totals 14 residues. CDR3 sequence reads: CSVEGRDTPYEQYF. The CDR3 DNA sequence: TGCAGCGTTGAAGGCCGGGACACTCCCTACGAGCAGTACTTC.

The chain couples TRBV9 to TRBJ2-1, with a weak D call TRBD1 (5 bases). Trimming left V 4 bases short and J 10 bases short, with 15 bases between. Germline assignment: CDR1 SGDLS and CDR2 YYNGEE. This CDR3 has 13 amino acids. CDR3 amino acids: CASSRSLAGEQFF. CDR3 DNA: TGTGCCAGCAGCCGGTCGCTTGCAGGGGAGCAGTTCTTC. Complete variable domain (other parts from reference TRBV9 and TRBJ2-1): DSGVTQTPKHLITATGQRVTLRCSPRSGDLSVYWYQQSLDQGLQFLIQYYNGEERAKGNILERFSAQQFPDLHSELNLSSLELGDSALYFCASSRSLAGEQFFGPGTRLTVL.

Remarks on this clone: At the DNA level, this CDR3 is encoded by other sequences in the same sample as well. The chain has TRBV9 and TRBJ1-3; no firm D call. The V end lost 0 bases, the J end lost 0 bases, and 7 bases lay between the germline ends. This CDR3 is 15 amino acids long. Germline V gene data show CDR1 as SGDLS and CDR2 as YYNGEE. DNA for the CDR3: TGTGCCAGCAGCGTAGTTGGAGGCTCTGGAAACACCATATATTTT. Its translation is CASSVVGGSGNTIYF.

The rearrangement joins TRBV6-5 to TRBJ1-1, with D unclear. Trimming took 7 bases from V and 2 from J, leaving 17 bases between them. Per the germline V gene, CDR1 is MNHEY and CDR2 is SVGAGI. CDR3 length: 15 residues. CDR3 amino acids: CASTTVHSSNTEAFF. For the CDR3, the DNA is TGTGCCAGCACCACGGTCCACAGTTCTAACACTGAAGCTTTCTTT.

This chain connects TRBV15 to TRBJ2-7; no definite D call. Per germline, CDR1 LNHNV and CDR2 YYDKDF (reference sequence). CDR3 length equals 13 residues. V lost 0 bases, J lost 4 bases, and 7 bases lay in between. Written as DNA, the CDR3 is TGTGCCACCAGCAGAGACTACAAATACGAGCAGTACGTC. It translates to CATSRDYKYEQYV.

CDR3 bases: TGTGCCAGCAGTGGTCAGAGGTACGAGCAGTACGTC. This gives the protein CASSGQRYEQYV. The gene calls are TRBV2 and TRBJ2-7; the D is unclear. V was trimmed by 4 bases and J by 4 bases, leaving 8 bases between them. The germline gives CDR1 SNHLY, CDR2 FYNNEI. The CDR3 contains 12 residues.

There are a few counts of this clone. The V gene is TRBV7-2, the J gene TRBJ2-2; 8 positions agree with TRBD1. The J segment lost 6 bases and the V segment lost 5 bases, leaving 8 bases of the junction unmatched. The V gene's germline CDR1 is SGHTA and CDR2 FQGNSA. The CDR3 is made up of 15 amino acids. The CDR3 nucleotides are TGTGCCAGCAGCGATAAACGACAGGGGTCCGGGGAGCTGTTTTTT. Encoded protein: CASSDKRQGSGELFF.

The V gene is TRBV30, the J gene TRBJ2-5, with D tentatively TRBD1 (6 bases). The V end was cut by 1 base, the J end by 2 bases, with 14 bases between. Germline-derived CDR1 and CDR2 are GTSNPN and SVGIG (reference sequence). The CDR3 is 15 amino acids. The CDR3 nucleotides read TGTGCCTGGAGTGATTCGGGACACCCGCAAGAGACCCAGTACTTC. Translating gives CAWSDSGHPQETQYF.

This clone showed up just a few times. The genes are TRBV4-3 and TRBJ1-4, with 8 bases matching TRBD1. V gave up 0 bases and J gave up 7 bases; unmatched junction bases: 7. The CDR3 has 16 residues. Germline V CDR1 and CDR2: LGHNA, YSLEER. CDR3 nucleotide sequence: TGCGCCAGCAGCCAAGACAGGGGGCAGTATAGTGAAAAACTGTTTTTT. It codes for CASSQDRGQYSEKLFF.